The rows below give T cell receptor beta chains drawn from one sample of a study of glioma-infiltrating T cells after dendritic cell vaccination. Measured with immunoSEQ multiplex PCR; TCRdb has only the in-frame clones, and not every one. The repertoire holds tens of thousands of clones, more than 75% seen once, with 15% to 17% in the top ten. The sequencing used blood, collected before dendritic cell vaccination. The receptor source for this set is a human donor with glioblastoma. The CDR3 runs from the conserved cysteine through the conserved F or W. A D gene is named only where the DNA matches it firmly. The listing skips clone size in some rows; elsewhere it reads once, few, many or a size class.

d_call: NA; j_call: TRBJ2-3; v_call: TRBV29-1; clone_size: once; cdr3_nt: TGCAGCGTTGGGCGGACAGATACGCAGTATTTT; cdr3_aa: CSVGRTDTQYF
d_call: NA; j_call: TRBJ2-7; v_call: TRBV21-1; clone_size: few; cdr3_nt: TGTGCCAGCAGCCCCCAGGACATAAGCTACGAGCAGTACTTC; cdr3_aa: CASSPQDISYEQYF
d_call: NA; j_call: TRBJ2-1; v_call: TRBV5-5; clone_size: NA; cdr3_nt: TGTGCCAGCAGCTTGGGTCTGGCGGTGATCTACAATGAGCAGTTCTTC; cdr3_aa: CASSLGLAVIYNEQFF
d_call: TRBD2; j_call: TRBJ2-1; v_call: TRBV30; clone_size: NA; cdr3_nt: TGTGCCTGGAGTCCCGATTGGGGGGGTTCCAATGAGCAGTTCTTC; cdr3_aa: CAWSPDWGGSNEQFF
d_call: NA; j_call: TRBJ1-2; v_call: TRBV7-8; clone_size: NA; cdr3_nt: TGTGCCAGCAGCCTCGGGGGTGGGGTTGTCTACACCTTC; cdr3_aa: CASSLGGGVVYTF
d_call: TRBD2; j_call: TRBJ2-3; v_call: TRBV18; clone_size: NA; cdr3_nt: TGTGCCAGCTCAACCATAGCGGGAGGGACTACAGATACGCAGTATTTT; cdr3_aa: CASSTIAGGTTDTQYF
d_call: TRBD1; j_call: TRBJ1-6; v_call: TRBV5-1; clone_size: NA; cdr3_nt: TGCGCCAGCAGCTCCAGACAGGGGTATAATTCACCCCTCCACTTT; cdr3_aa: CASSSRQGYNSPLHF
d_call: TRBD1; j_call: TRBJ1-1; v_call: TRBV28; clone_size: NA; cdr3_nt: TGTGCCAGCAGGGACGACCCCTGGGGACAGTTGAACACTGAAGCTTTCTTT; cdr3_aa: CASRDDPWGQLNTEAFF
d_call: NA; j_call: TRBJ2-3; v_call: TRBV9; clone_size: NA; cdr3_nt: TGTGCCAGCAGCGTTGCGATCACGAGCACAGATACGCAGTATTTT; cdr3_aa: CASSVAITSTDTQYF
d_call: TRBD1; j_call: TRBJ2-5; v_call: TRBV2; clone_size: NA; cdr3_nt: TGTGCCAGCTCCAATACAGGGGGCTGGGAGACCCAGTACTTC; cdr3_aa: CASSNTGGWETQYF
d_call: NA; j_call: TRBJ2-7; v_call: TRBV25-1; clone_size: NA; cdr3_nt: TGTGCCAGCAGGGCTGGTTTGGCCTACGAGCAGTACTTC; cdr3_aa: CASRAGLAYEQYF
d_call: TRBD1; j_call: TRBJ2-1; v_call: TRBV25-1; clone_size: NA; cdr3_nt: TGTGCCAGCAGTAAACCAGGGGGCCACAATGAGCAGTTCTTC; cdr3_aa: CASSKPGGHNEQFF
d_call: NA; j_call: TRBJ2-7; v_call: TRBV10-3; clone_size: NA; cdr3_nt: TGTGCCATCACCACGGGACAAAAATCCTACGAGCAGTACTTC; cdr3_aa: CAITTGQKSYEQYF
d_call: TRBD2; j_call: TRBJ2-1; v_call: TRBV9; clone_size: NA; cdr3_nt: TGTGCCAGCAGCGTAGCGGGGGGACCTATTAATGAGCAGTTCTTC; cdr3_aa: CASSVAGGPINEQFF
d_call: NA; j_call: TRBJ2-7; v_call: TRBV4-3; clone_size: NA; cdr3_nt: TGCGCCAGCAGCCAAGACCAGGGCACCTTCCCCTACGAGCAGTACTTC; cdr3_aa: CASSQDQGTFPYEQYF
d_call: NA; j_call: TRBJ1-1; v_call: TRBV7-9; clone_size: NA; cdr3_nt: TGTGCCAGCAGCCCCGGGGCGGGGAAAGAAGCTTTCTTT; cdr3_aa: CASSPGAGKEAFF
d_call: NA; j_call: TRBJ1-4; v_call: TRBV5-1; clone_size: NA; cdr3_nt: TGCGCCAGCAGCCTATTCGAGGGAGATGAAAAACTGTTTTTT; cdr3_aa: CASSLFEGDEKLFF
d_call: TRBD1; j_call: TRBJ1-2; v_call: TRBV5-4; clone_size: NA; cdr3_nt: TGTGCCAGCAGCTTGGGGCAGGGGGCCTTATATGGCTACACCTTC; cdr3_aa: CASSLGQGALYGYTF
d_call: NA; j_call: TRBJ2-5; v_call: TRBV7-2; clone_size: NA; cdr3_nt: TGTGCCAGCAGCTTAAGGGGGTCGGAGACCCAGTACTTC; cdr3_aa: CASSLRGSETQYF
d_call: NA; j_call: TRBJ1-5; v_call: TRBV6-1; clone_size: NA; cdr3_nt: TGTGCCAGCAGTGAAGGGGGGAGGGCACACGCATCCCCTCGTAATCAGCCCCAGCATTTT; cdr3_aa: CASSEGGRAHASPRNQPQHF
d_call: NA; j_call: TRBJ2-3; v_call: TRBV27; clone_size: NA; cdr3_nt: TGTGCCAGCAGCCCGAAGGGGACAGATACGCAGTATTTT; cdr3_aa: CASSPKGTDTQYF
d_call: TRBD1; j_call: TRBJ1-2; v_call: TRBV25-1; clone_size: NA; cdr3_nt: TGTGCCAGCTCAAGACCGGGACAGGTGATCTATGGCTACACCTTC; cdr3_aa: CASSRPGQVIYGYTF
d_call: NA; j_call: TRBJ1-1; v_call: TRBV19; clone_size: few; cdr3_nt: TGTGCCAGTAGGAGGTTGGGGAGCACTGAAGCTTTCTTT; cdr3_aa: CASRRLGSTEAFF
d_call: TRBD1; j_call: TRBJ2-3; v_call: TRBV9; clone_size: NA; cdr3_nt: TGTGCCAGCAGCACAAGGACAGGGGACACAGATACGCAGTATTTT; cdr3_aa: CASSTRTGDTDTQYF